One and the same sample provided the 19 T cell receptor beta chains below, sequenced in a study of T cells after yellow fever vaccination (dated by TCRdb to about 2019). The library was built by means of 5' RACE. Sequenced using an Illumina NovaSeq 6000. TCRdb redid the processing of the public reads, applying fastp at Q25 and MiXCR, and retained in-frame beta chains. Entries that share a CDR3 protein sequence are merged under the most common genes and DNA. For this sample the table gives under 500,000 distinct CDR3 sequences, of which around 19% were detected only once. 15% to 20% of the sample belongs to the ten largest clones. The sample's treatment or condition, from its label and the paper: live attenuated yellow fever vaccine strain. The sample here was PBMCs, taken before the yellow fever booster vaccination. These receptors were taken from a man younger than 35 who received the YFV17D yellow fever vaccine.

This clonotype has just a few counts. This chain uses TRBV10-3 with TRBJ1-2; perhaps TRBD1 as D (5 bases). The V and J ends lost 4 bases and 8 bases respectively, with 14 bases between them. This CDR3 is built from 13 residues. Germline assignment: CDR1 ENHRY and CDR2 SYGVKD. The CDR3 protein is CAISGVTAAGYTF. For the CDR3, the DNA is TGTGCCATCAGTGGAGTGACAGCGGCCGGCTACACCTTC.

The V gene is TRBV20-1, the J gene TRBJ1-5; D is ambiguous. V was clipped by 5 bases and J by 3 bases, with 14 bases between them. Germline V gene sequence: CDR1 DFQATT, CDR2 SNEGSKA (reference sequence). The CDR3 has 14 residues. CDR3 bases: TGCAGTGCTGCGTCCCGGGTTTCCAATCAGCCCCAGCATTTT. Amino acids: CSAASRVSNQPQHF.

This clonotype has a handful of counts. The rearrangement joins TRBV24-1 to TRBJ2-5, with D perhaps being TRBD1 or TRBD2 (6 bases each). The CDR3 is 13 amino acids. Germline lookup yields CDR1 KGHDR and CDR2 SFDVKD. The CDR3 coding sequence is TGTGGATTACAGGGAGGTGAGGAAGAGACCCAGTACTTC. Encoded protein: CGLQGGEEETQYF.

Notes on this clonotype: A junction end diverges from the germline sequence, so it may reflect a read error. V is TRBV5-5 and J is TRBJ2-1; D is undetermined. CDR1 and CDR2 (germline): SGHKS, YYEKEE (reference sequence). This CDR3 is 12 amino acids long. In DNA, the CDR3 is TGTGCCAGCAGCTTGGGGTGGAATGTGCAGTTCTTC. It translates to CASSLGWNVQFF.

This clonotype was counted between two and nine times. The gene calls are TRBV25-1 and TRBJ2-1; either TRBD1 or TRBD2 may supply D (5 bases each). The germline V gene encodes CDR1 MGHDK and CDR2 SYGVNS. The CDR3 contains 15 residues. V was shortened by 4 bases and J by 0 bases, with 10 bases between the two germline ends. This CDR3 is CASSGRGRSYNEQFF. The CDR3, as DNA: TGTGCCAGCAGTGGTCGGGGCCGCTCCTACAATGAGCAGTTCTTC.

This clonotype has a handful of counts. This chain joins TRBV28 and TRBJ1-2; D unresolved. This CDR3 has 12 residues. The germline CDR1 and CDR2 sequences are MDHEN and SYDVKM. Trimming removed 3 bases from V and 4 bases from J, with 6 bases in between. The CDR3 DNA reads TGTGCCAGCAGTTTGACATTCTATGGCTACACCTTC. Encoded protein: CASSLTFYGYTF.

The chain uses TRBV3-1 and TRBJ2-1; unclear D gene. There are 11 residues in the CDR3. V was shortened by 5 bases and J by 5 bases, with 4 bases between the two germline ends. The germline CDR1 and CDR2 sequences are LGHDT and YNNKEL (reference sequence). The CDR3 here is CASSWDNEQFF. The CDR3, as DNA: TGTGCCAGCAGCTGGGACAATGAGCAGTTCTTC.

The rearrangement joins TRBV4-1 to TRBJ1-1; maybe TRBD1 (5 bases). CDR1 MGHRA and CDR2 YSYEKL come from the germline V gene. The CDR3 is 14 residues long. V lost 1 base, J lost 0 bases, and 6 bases lay in between. Written as DNA, the CDR3 is TGCGCCAGCAGCCAAGTACAGGTGAACACTGAAGCTTTCTTT. Its translation: CASSQVQVNTEAFF.

The V call is TRBV5-1, the J call TRBJ2-3, with D tentatively TRBD2 (5 bases). CDR1 SGHRS and CDR2 YFSETQ come from the germline V gene. CDR3 length: 16 residues. V was shortened by 0 bases and J by 1 base, with 12 bases between the two germline ends. As DNA, the CDR3 is TGCGCCAGCAGCTTGGTACGGACTCGCCGCACAGATACGCAGTATTTT. It translates to CASSLVRTRRTDTQYF. Full variable domain (remainder filled in from reference TRBV5-1 and TRBJ2-3): KAGVTQTPRYLIKTRGQQVTLSCSPISGHRSVSWYQQTPGQGLQFLFEYFSETQRNKGNFPGRFSGRQFSNSRSEMNVSTLELGDSALYLCASSLVRTRRTDTQYFGPGTRLTVL.

This clonotype has a handful of counts. This sequence joins TRBV29-1 and TRBJ2-7; possibly TRBD1 for D (7 bases). V was clipped by 3 bases and J by 3 bases, with 15 bases between them. In germline, CDR1 is SQVTM, CDR2 ANQGSEA. This CDR3 contains 14 residues. The CDR3 region is CSVDLRDSFYEQYV. The CDR3 DNA follows: TGCAGCGTTGACCTGCGGGACAGTTTCTACGAGCAGTACGTC.

This clonotype was seen a handful of times. This chain connects TRBV6-6 to TRBJ2-2; 8 bases agree with TRBD1. The CDR3 spans 15 residues. Germline CDR1 and CDR2: MNHNY and SVGAGI (reference sequence). V was clipped by 5 bases and J by 7 bases; unmatched bases: 9. CDR3 protein: CASSRQDRVNGELFF. The CDR3 DNA sequence: TGTGCCAGCAGTCGGCAGGACAGGGTGAACGGGGAGCTGTTTTTT.

This clonotype came up many times. As DNA, the CDR3 is TGTGCCAGCAGTCCGATGTCCGGGACAGGGAAAGAGACCCAGTACTTC. Amino acids: CASSPMSGTGKETQYF. The chain couples TRBV27 to TRBJ2-5, with 9 positions matching TRBD1. Germline-derived CDR1 and CDR2 are MNHEY and SMNVEV (reference sequence). This CDR3 spans 16 amino acids. V lost 5 bases, J lost 3 bases, and 10 bases stayed unmatched.

The table lists this clonotype with a few counts. The rearrangement joins TRBV10-3 to TRBJ2-7; TRBD2 aligns across 7 bases. Trimming at V came to 2 bases and at J to 2 bases, leaving 9 bases not matched to a gene. The CDR3 length is 16 residues. Germline-derived CDR1 and CDR2 are ENHRY and SYGVKD. The chain's CDR3 is CAISEAQEGLTYEQYF. Here the CDR3 DNA reads TGTGCCATCAGTGAGGCCCAGGAGGGACTAACCTACGAGCAGTACTTC.

The V call is TRBV11-2, the J call TRBJ2-1; D perhaps matches TRBD2 (6 bases). The length of the CDR3 is 15 residues. Germline CDR1 SGHAT, CDR2 FQNNGV. Trimming took off 6 bases at V and 3 bases at J, with 15 bases between the two ends. The CDR3 spells CASRQTSGYYNEQFF. The DNA for the CDR3 is TGTGCCAGCAGGCAGACTAGTGGGTACTACAATGAGCAGTTCTTC. Full variable domain (missing parts from reference TRBV11-2 and TRBJ2-1): EAGVAQSPRYKIIEKRQSVAFWCNPISGHATLYWYQQILGQGPKLLIQFQNNGVVDDSQLPKDRFSAERLKGVDSTLKIQPAKLEDSAVYLCASRQTSGYYNEQFFGPGTRLTVL.

The chain has TRBV4-3 and TRBJ1-1, with 7 bases matching TRBD1. The CDR3 is 15 amino acids. Germline assignment: CDR1 LGHNA and CDR2 YSLEER. The junction had 4 bases not matched to a gene; V was cut back by 2 bases and J by 1 base. The CDR3 protein is CASSQLRTGNTEAFF. CDR3 coding DNA: TGCGCCAGCAGCCAACTCCGGACAGGGAACACTGAAGCTTTCTTT.

The chain carries TRBV21-1 and TRBJ2-7. TRBV21-1 is labeled a pseudogene. The CDR3 loop spans 13 amino acids. The CDR3 DNA follows: TGTGCCAGCAGCAAATCTCCGACCTACGAGCAGTACGTC. This sequence encodes CASSKSPTYEQYV.

This clonotype was found a few times. This rearrangement joins TRBV19 to TRBJ2-2; D uncertain. Germline assignment: CDR1 LNHDA and CDR2 SQIVND (reference sequence). The germline V and J ends were trimmed by 7 bases and 6 bases, with 12 bases remaining between them. CDR3 length equals 13 residues. The CDR3 DNA follows: TGTGCCAGTACGGTCATCGGGTCCGGGGAGCTGTTTTTT. Its translation is CASTVIGSGELFF.

The chain uses TRBV30 and TRBJ1-5; D not certain. Between the trimmed V and J ends, which lost 2 bases and 4 bases, there was a span of 9 bases. Germline V CDR1 and CDR2: GTSNPN, SVGIG (reference sequence). CDR3 length: 13 amino acids. The CDR3 nucleotides are TGTGCCTGGAGTCCAGGTCTAAATCAGCCCCAGCATTTT. This encodes CAWSPGLNQPQHF.

The chain is built from TRBV4-3 and TRBJ2-5; possible D gene TRBD2, 5 bases. The V gene's germline CDR1 is LGHNA and CDR2 YSLEER. The ends were cut back, 1 base at V and 3 bases at J, with 6 bases in the middle. The CDR3 is 13 residues long. CDR3: CASSQGGKETQYF. CDR3 DNA sequence: TGCGCCAGCAGCCAAGGAGGGAAAGAGACCCAGTACTTC.